This TCR beta chain was obtained from a study of glioma-infiltrating T cells after dendritic cell vaccination. The overall study: Patients had newly diagnosed or recurrent glioblastoma and received dendritic cell vaccines. Monocyte-derived dendritic cells, cultured roughly 7 days with IL-4 and GM-CSF, were pulsed with autologous tumor lysate.

Per germline, CDR1 SGHDT and CDR2 YYEEEE. Trimming cost V 4 bases and J 7 bases; bases outside gene matches: 8. The CDR3 consists of 15 residues. Up to 2 ug genomic DNA was used for TCRB CDR3 amplification. The method was immunoSEQ multiplex PCR; TCRdb's version includes in-frame clones alone and lacks a portion of them. The sample has approximately 82,000 clones, around 90% seen once. The chain employs TRBV5-6 and TRBJ1-4, with 9 bases identical to TRBD1. The starting material was blood, obtained before dendritic cell vaccination. The receptor's source is a human donor with glioblastoma. The CDR3 loop reads CASSINRGQGEKLFF. For the CDR3, the DNA is TGTGCCAGCAGCATTAACAGGGGGCAGGGTGAAAAACTGTTTTTT. Supplemented by reference TRBV5-6 and TRBJ1-4, the full variable domain reads DAGVTQSPTHLIKTRGQQVTLRCSPKSGHDTVSWYQQALGQGPQFIFQYYEEEERQRGNFPDRFSGHQFPNYSSELNVNALLLGDSALYLCASSINRGQGEKLFFGSGTQLSVL.